These 15 T cell receptor beta chains share one sample of origin, sequenced in a study of shared clonotypes between healthy human individuals. Measured with immunoSEQ multiplex PCR; TCRdb has only the in-frame clones, and not every one. The sample comprises roughly 2.5 million clones, approximately 94% of which are singletons, and over 0.12% rests with the top ten. Sequenced material: naive CD4+ T cells sorted from blood. The subset is: CD45RA+ positively selected. These receptors were obtained from a man aged 18 to 29 in good health.

CDR3 protein: CAIRAGYGNTEAFF. The CDR3, as DNA: TGTGCCATCAGGGCGGGGTACGGGAACACTGAAGCTTTCTTT. V gene TRBV10-3 combines with J gene TRBJ1-1; D is uncertain. The germline V and J ends were trimmed by 6 bases and 1 base, with 12 bases remaining between them. This CDR3 is 14 amino acids long. Germline CDR1 ENHRY, CDR2 SYGVKD.

This chain joins TRBV6-5 and TRBJ2-2; a possible D gene is TRBD1 (7 bases). CDR1 is MNHEY and CDR2 is SVGAGI in the germline V gene. CDR3 length: 14 residues. V lost 7 bases and J 3 bases, leaving 12 bases between the germline ends. CDR3 region: CASMSRGDTGELFF. Written as DNA, the CDR3 is TGTGCCAGCATGTCCAGGGGGGACACCGGGGAGCTGTTTTTT.

This rearrangement joins TRBV5-4 to TRBJ1-6, with D uncertain. The CDR3 covers 16 residues. Germline CDR1 and CDR2: SGHNT and YYREEE (reference sequence). The V end was cut by 4 bases, the J end by 6 bases, with 17 bases between. CDR3 nucleotide sequence: TGTGCCAGCAGCGACGCCGGCGGGTTGATTAATTCACCCCTCCACTTT. Amino acids: CASSDAGGLINSPLHF.

The chain recombines TRBV27 with TRBJ1-2, with 10 nucleotides matching TRBD1. The CDR3 totals 15 residues. Germline V gene sequence: CDR1 MNHEY, CDR2 SMNVEV (reference sequence). After removal of 3 bases from V and 8 bases from J, the junction contained 9 bases not matched to a gene. The CDR3, as DNA: TGTGCCAGCAGTTTTCGGGACAGGGGTTTGACGGGCTACACCTTC. Amino acids: CASSFRDRGLTGYTF.

The chain links TRBV10-3 to TRBJ1-2; a weak D match, TRBD1 (5 bases). V lost 0 bases and J lost 8, with 13 bases in between. Germline CDR1 reads ENHRY; CDR2 reads SYGVKD. This CDR3 has 14 residues. CDR3 loop: CAISESWQGLGYTF. The CDR3 nucleotides read TGTGCCATCAGTGAGTCATGGCAGGGTTTAGGCTACACCTTC.

The rearrangement links TRBV5-1 to TRBJ2-1; 9 nucleotides align to TRBD1. The CDR3 length is 19 residues. With 3 bases clipped from V and 1 base from J, the junction kept 14 bases outside the gene matches. The germline gives CDR1 SGHRS, CDR2 YFSETQ. The CDR3 nucleotides are TGCGCCAGCAGCTCTCCGGGACAGGGAATTCTAGGGTCCTACAATGAGCAGTTCTTC. The encoded protein is CASSSPGQGILGSYNEQFF.

The J gene is TRBJ1-5, the V gene TRBV6-6; 7 bases are a match to TRBD1. CDR1 is MNHNY, CDR2 SVGAGI, per germline (reference sequence). J lost 15 bases, V lost 8 bases, and 13 bases had no gene match. CDR3 length equals 12 residues. Written as DNA, the CDR3 is TGTGCCAGCTCTCAATCACAGGGGCATTCGCATTTT. Translated: CASSQSQGHSHF.

This rearrangement joins TRBV20-1 to TRBJ1-1; D perhaps matches TRBD1 (6 bases). CDR3 length: 11 amino acids. The ends were cut back, 5 bases at V and 7 bases at J, with 11 bases in the middle. Germline V gene data show CDR1 as DFQATT and CDR2 as SNEGSKA (reference sequence). The CDR3 is CSAPGQLEAFF. CDR3 nucleotides: TGCAGTGCTCCAGGACAGCTTGAAGCTTTCTTT.

V usage is TRBV27 and J usage is TRBJ2-5, with D possibly called TRBD1 or TRBD2 (5 bases each). The J call is in doubt because the DNA end fits TRBJ2-7 better. CDR1 is MNHEY and CDR2 is SMNVEV in the germline V gene (reference sequence). The CDR3 consists of 14 residues. CDR3 protein: CASSFQSGTHEQYF. CDR3 sequence (DNA): TGTGCCAGCAGTTTTCAGTCAGGGACCCACGAGCAGTACTTC.

In regard to this clone: The sample contains more than one DNA sequence encoding this CDR3. V usage is TRBV5-1 and J usage is TRBJ1-1; no definite D call. The germline V gene has CDR1 SGHRS and CDR2 YFSETQ. Trimming stripped 4 bases from V and 1 base from J, with 8 bases between. The CDR3 length is 13 residues. CDR3 in amino acids: CASSPRTNTEAFF. The CDR3 DNA follows: TGCGCCAGCAGCCCTAGAACGAACACTGAAGCTTTCTTT.

The chain employs TRBV9 and TRBJ2-3; D call uncertain. CDR1 and CDR2 from the germline V gene are SGDLS and YYNGEE. There are 14 residues in the CDR3. The V end lost 0 bases, the J end lost 6 bases, and 11 bases lay between the germline ends. The CDR3 nucleotides read TGTGCCAGCAGCGTAGTCTCTGGGATCGATACGCAGTATTTT. Residues: CASSVVSGIDTQYF.

The genes are TRBV5-1 and TRBJ1-5, with TRBD1 identical over 7 bases. Germline assignment: CDR1 SGHRS and CDR2 YFSETQ. The CDR3 spans 15 residues. Germline trimming cut 0 bases from V and 7 bases from J; bases unmatched to any gene: 7. The CDR3 DNA is TGCGCCAGCAGCTTGGATGGAGGGGGCGGCCAGCCCCAGCATTTT. Its translation: CASSLDGGGGQPQHF. Filled out from reference TRBV5-1 and TRBJ1-5, the complete variable domain reads KAGVTQTPRYLIKTRGQQVTLSCSPISGHRSVSWYQQTPGQGLQFLFEYFSETQRNKGNFPGRFSGRQFSNSRSEMNVSTLELGDSALYLCASSLDGGGGQPQHFGDGTRLSIL.

The sample holds one count of this clone. The J gene is TRBJ2-2, the V gene TRBV11-2, with unresolved D. CDR3 length: 15 amino acids. With 5 bases removed from V and 7 bases from J, the gap between germline ends came to 17 bases. CDR1 SGHAT and CDR2 FQNNGV come from the germline V gene. Here the CDR3 reads CASSHGRSINGELFF. The CDR3 DNA reads TGTGCCAGCAGCCACGGAAGGTCGATTAACGGGGAGCTGTTTTTT. Variable domain in full (rest from reference TRBV11-2 and TRBJ2-2): EAGVAQSPRYKIIEKRQSVAFWCNPISGHATLYWYQQILGQGPKLLIQFQNNGVVDDSQLPKDRFSAERLKGVDSTLKIQPAKLEDSAVYLCASSHGRSINGELFFGEGSRLTVL.

The V gene is TRBV2, the J gene TRBJ2-3; a possible D gene is TRBD2 (5 bases). V shed 8 bases and J shed 4 bases, with 16 bases lying between them. The CDR3 consists of 14 residues. Germline loops: CDR1 SNHLY, CDR2 FYNNEI. The CDR3 region has the DNA TGTGCCAGCTGGTTTACTAGTTCCGCAGATACGCAGTATTTT. This translates into CASWFTSSADTQYF.

This sequence joins TRBV6-1 and TRBJ2-7; D is unresolved. Trimming pared 10 bases from V and 6 bases from J, leaving 13 bases between. CDR1 is MNHNS, CDR2 SASEGT, per germline. CDR3 length: 11 amino acids. CDR3 in DNA: TGTGCCATTTCGACCTGGGGCGAGCAGTACTTC. Its translation: CAISTWGEQYF.